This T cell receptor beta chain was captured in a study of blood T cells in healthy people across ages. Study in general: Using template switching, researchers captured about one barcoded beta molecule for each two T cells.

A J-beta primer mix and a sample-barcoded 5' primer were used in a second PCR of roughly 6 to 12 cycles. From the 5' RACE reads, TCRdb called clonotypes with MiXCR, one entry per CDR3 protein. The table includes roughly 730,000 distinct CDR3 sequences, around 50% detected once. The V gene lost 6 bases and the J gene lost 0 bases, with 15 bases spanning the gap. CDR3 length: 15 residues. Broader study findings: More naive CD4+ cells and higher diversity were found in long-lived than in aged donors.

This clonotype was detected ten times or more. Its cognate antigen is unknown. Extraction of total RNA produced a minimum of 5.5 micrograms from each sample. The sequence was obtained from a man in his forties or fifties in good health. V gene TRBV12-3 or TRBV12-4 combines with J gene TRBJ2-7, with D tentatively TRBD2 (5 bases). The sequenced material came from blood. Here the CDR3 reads CASRLLATSSYEQYF. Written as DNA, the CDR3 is TGTGCCAGCAGACTTCTAGCTACAAGCTCCTACGAGCAGTACTTC.